The next 2 T cell receptor beta chains were all read from a single sample in a study of graft-versus-host responses after intestinal transplantation. Assay used: immunoSEQ multiplex PCR; TCRdb lists only in-frame clones, some missing. The profile covers 43,000 or so clones, with 85% to 95% appearing a single time and around 6.3% taken by the ten largest. This specimen consisted of PBMCs, obtained 786 days after a first intestinal transplant, on the day of a second. Source of these receptors: a human patient who received an intestinal transplant, so some T cells may come from the graft donor.

CDR3 sequence: CASTVADSTDTQYF. CDR3 nucleotides: TGTGCCAGCACCGTAGCGGATTCCACAGATACGCAGTATTTT. The chain is built from TRBV28 and TRBJ2-3, with D perhaps TRBD2 (6 bases). This CDR3 spans 14 amino acids. Germline V gene lookup returns CDR1 MDHEN and CDR2 SYDVKM. V was pared by 7 bases and J by 2 bases, with 13 bases between.

The CDR3 spells CASSLALYLTDTQYF. CDR3 nucleotide sequence: TGTGCCAGCAGCTTAGCGCTCTATCTAACAGATACGCAGTATTTT. The chain employs TRBV7-8 and TRBJ2-3, with D hard to call. The germline gives CDR1 SGHVS, CDR2 FQNEAQ. V was trimmed by 0 bases and J by 3 bases, leaving 10 bases between them. This CDR3 has 15 amino acids.